The rows below give T cell receptor beta chains drawn from one sample of a study of human T cells and chemical hapten exposure. TCRdb redid the calling of the RACE reads with MiXCR, one entry per CDR3 protein. The sample has 180,000 or so distinct CDR3 sequences, roughly 15% seen once; the top ten hold approximately 1.5%. The material sequenced was whole blood, taken in connection with sensitization to the hapten diphenylcyclopropenone (DPC). The receptors come from a woman aged 25 to 39 with alopecia areata. Some clones in this sample may be carry-over from other donors' samples. The CDR3 runs from the conserved cysteine through the conserved F or W. The order of the fields is V gene, J gene, CDR3 protein.

TRBV7-6	TRBJ2-1	CASSLASGRRGNEQFF
TRBV18	TRBJ2-4	CASSPTRDIQYF
TRBV6-2/TRBV6-3	TRBJ1-5	CASSEEGLSNQPQHF
TRBV5-1	TRBJ2-1	CASSLAGAAHNEQFF
TRBV11-2	TRBJ1-1	CASSLDQGGMAFF
TRBV7-9	TRBJ1-5	CASSLGYQPQHF
TRBV6-2/TRBV6-3	TRBJ1-2	CASTHRGGGYTF
TRBV4-2	TRBJ1-3	CASSPVGVSSGNTIYF
TRBV29-1	TRBJ2-1	CSETSGWYNEQFF
TRBV18	TRBJ1-5	CASSPAGNNQPQHF
TRBV19	TRBJ2-6	CASSLNRNRAGANVLTF
TRBV20-1	TRBJ1-1	CSVRTGRPNTEAFF
TRBV2	TRBJ2-5	CATSFAEETQYF
TRBV25-1	TRBJ2-5	CASSVRGREETQYF
TRBV28	TRBJ1-1	CASGKQNTEAFF
TRBV5-1	TRBJ2-1	CASSLTASGRVDNEQFF
TRBV29-1	TRBJ1-1	CSAERGPEAFF
TRBV5-1	TRBJ2-1	CASSQGTSGGLGQFF
TRBV7-2	TRBJ1-4	CASSFRPHRGGDEKLFF
TRBV20-1	TRBJ1-6	CSASWDRGSSPLHF
TRBV3-1	TRBJ1-5	CASSQGGQPQHF
TRBV29-1	TRBJ2-5	CSVAPTGTGETQYF
TRBV7-2	TRBJ2-3	CASSAGTTRDTQYF
TRBV6-1	TRBJ2-3	CASSDTSGYTQYF
TRBV28	TRBJ1-2	CASSLQGAGGYTF
TRBV7-6	TRBJ1-2	CASSLGTKDGYTF
TRBV28	TRBJ1-6	CASSPGQGMSSPLHF
TRBV2	TRBJ2-7	CASSESRGVNYEQYF
TRBV6-2/TRBV6-3	TRBJ2-1	CASRNRLTADYNEQFF
TRBV29-1	TRBJ2-1	CSVLGAGAGNEQFF
TRBV7-9	TRBJ1-4	CASSTRQIQLIEKLFF
TRBV19	TRBJ2-2	CASIRRDTGELFF
TRBV6-2/TRBV6-3	TRBJ2-1	CASTSRLSGGANEQFF
TRBV25-1	TRBJ1-6	CASGLGDSPLHF
TRBV3-1	TRBJ1-6	CASSHLQDSPLHF
TRBV19	TRBJ2-1	CASSIPLTSGRRYEQFF
TRBV28	TRBJ2-7	CASGVSSGGGEQYF
TRBV6-6	TRBJ1-2	CASIHSDGYTF
TRBV5-4	TRBJ2-3	CASSYDSKSTDTQYF
TRBV6-2/TRBV6-3	TRBJ1-1	CASSDVGERRAFF
TRBV7-9	TRBJ1-4	CASSSPDRRNEKLFF
TRBV10-3	TRBJ2-1	CAISVGYEQFF
TRBV7-6	TRBJ2-1	CASSGIQGSLDNEQFF
TRBV19	TRBJ2-7	CASSTSGGYEQYF
TRBV4-1	TRBJ1-1	CASSEQQMNTEAFF
TRBV7-2	TRBJ2-7	CASSLAQGREVSYEQYF
TRBV24-1	TRBJ1-2	CATSTQGSNGYTF
TRBV10-3	TRBJ1-6	CAISDGSPLHF
TRBV10-2	TRBJ1-2	CASKLANYGYTF
TRBV11-2	TRBJ2-2	CASIPGLAGGTGELFF
TRBV27	TRBJ2-1	CASSLHRRLDYNEQFF
TRBV6-5	TRBJ1-2	CASSYSPGYNYGYTF
TRBV12-3/TRBV12-4	TRBJ1-1	CASSLEGRNTEAFF
TRBV3-1	TRBJ2-5	CASSQVHPGLGETQYF
TRBV29-1	TRBJ2-6	CSVVVTGANVLTF
TRBV9	TRBJ2-5	CASSGRLHQETQYF
TRBV29-1	TRBJ1-1	CSVEEIVAGGAAEAFF
TRBV19	TRBJ2-1	CASGPTFRDFLGWFF